Listed here is a single TCR beta chain. What it binds is unknown. Assay used: immunoSEQ multiplex PCR; TCRdb lists only in-frame clones, some missing. The table shows some 5,900 clones, with about 59% occurring only once. These data are taken from a study of CD8 T cell repertoires and HIV-1 epitope variants. In the study overall: Each of Twenty-five Gag and Nef epitope peptides stimulated a separate culture. Controls included no peptide, Ebola AY9 epitope, and a CMV, EBV, flu pool. Tested: three Gag epitope families, Nef HW9 and YT9.

Broader study findings: Five clonotypes recognized Nef KF9, one HW9, none TAALDMSHF.

The receptor's source is a male donor with HIV. The sample was cultured CD8+ T cells derived from PBMCs.

CDR3 DNA: TGTGCCAGCAGTGCCGTATGGGGAGATGGCTACACCTTC. This translates into CASSAVWGDGYTF. V is TRBV6-4 and J is TRBJ1-2; D not resolved. V was clipped by 4 bases and J by 6 bases, with 12 bases between them. The germline gives CDR1 MRHNA, CDR2 SNTAGT. This CDR3 is 13 amino acids long.